This TCR beta chain was captured by sequencing in a study of radiation and T cells in renal cell carcinoma. General study points: Top tumor clonotypes rose in blood 2 weeks post-radiation, then contracted. Pretreatment tumor biopsies were lacking, so baseline clonotypes are unknown.

A note on this clone: Its antigen is as yet unknown.

The CDR3 spans 17 residues. The sample's time point: baseline pretreatment blood. The treatment: 15 Gy SBRT to primary tumor, nephrectomy 4 weeks later. The patient's renal cell carcinoma had clear cell pathology. Here immunoSEQ multiplex PCR was the method, and the copy in TCRdb shows in-frame clones only, minus some. The table shows nearly 50,000 clones, with about 83% occurring only once. The sequence came from a woman in her sixties or seventies with renal cell carcinoma. This chain uses TRBV21-1 with TRBJ1-2; TRBD1 reflects the table's D call only, with no check against the DNA. TRBV21-1 is a pseudogene segment. The input for sequencing was blood, taken from a patient whose treatment included radiotherapy and nephrectomy. The CDR3 loop is CASSKQLRTATNYGYTF. The CDR3 DNA follows: TGTGCCAGCAGCAAACAGTTAAGGACAGCGACTAACTATGGCTACACCTTC.